Below are 30 T cell receptor beta chains sequenced from a single sample in a study of OX40 agonist ivuxolimab in advanced cancers. TCRdb's copy holds only in-frame clones and misses some; the assay was immunoSEQ multiplex PCR. The table lists about 46,000 clones, approximately 90% of them singletons. This sample comprised CD4+ or CD8+ T cells sorted from blood, obtained in a trial of the OX40 agonist ivuxolimab. These TCRs come from an adult with an advanced solid tumor such as melanoma, head and neck, liver or kidney cancer.

The chain employs TRBV19 and TRBJ1-1; 10 bases match TRBD1. Germline V gene lookup returns CDR1 LNHDA and CDR2 SQIVND (reference sequence). J lost 3 bases, V lost 6 bases, and 7 bases had no gene match. CDR3 length: 15 amino acids. Here the CDR3 reads CASRTGTGDYTEAFF. The CDR3 bases are TGTGCCAGTAGGACAGGGACAGGGGATTACACTGAAGCTTTCTTT.

The V gene is TRBV7-3, the J gene TRBJ2-1, with 7 bases that match TRBD2. J was trimmed by 7 bases and V by 5 bases; bases with no gene match: 5. This CDR3 is built from 13 residues. CDR1 SGHTA and CDR2 FQGTGA come from the germline V gene. The CDR3 here is CASSAGLQNEQFF. The CDR3 DNA is TGTGCCAGCAGCGCGGGACTACAAAATGAGCAGTTCTTC.

This clone was found a few times. The J gene is TRBJ1-2, the V gene TRBV4-2, with D perhaps matching TRBD1 (6 bases). Germline CDR1 reads LGHNA; CDR2 reads YNFKEQ. This CDR3 has 13 residues. Trimming took off 4 bases at V and 8 bases at J, with 14 bases between the two ends. The CDR3 here is CASSPGEDSGYTF. CDR3 DNA sequence: TGTGCCAGCAGCCCTGGGGAGGACAGCGGCTACACCTTC.

J is TRBJ2-5 and V is TRBV7-2; TRBD2 aligns across 7 bases. Trimming at V came to 3 bases and at J to 2 bases, leaving 0 bases not matched to a gene. Germline values: CDR1 SGHTA, CDR2 FQGNSA. The CDR3 is 13 amino acids. The CDR3 sequence: CASSLGGQETQYF. The CDR3, as DNA: TGTGCCAGCAGCTTGGGGGGGCAAGAGACCCAGTACTTC.

Details on this clone: An end of the junction does not agree with germline; a read error may underlie this. The chain joins TRBV7-7 to TRBJ2-2, with 11 positions matching TRBD2. The CDR3 loop spans 15 amino acids. Germline CDR1 SSHAT, CDR2 FNYEAQ (reference sequence). The CDR3 bases are TGTGCTAGCAGCTTATTAGCGGGAGGGACCGGGGAGCTGTTTTTT. Amino acid sequence: CASSLLAGGTGELFF.

This chain's CDR3 is CASSPGQGSGYEQYF. The CDR3 DNA reads TGTGCCAGCTCACCGGGACAGGGTTCGGGCTACGAGCAGTACTTC. This chain uses TRBV18 with TRBJ2-7, with 9 bases that match TRBD1. The V and J ends lost 3 bases and 3 bases, in that order; junction bases with no gene match: 6. The CDR3 sequence is 15 residues long. Germline V CDR1 and CDR2: KGHSH, LQKENI.

The chain carries TRBV25-1 and TRBJ2-3; the D call may be TRBD1 or TRBD2 (5 bases each). Germline values: CDR1 MGHDK, CDR2 SYGVNS. V was cut by 3 bases and J by 4 bases, with 14 bases left in between. The CDR3 consists of 15 residues. CDR3 loop: CASSDSKQGADTQYF. The CDR3 coding sequence is TGTGCCAGCAGTGATTCCAAGCAGGGAGCAGATACGCAGTATTTT.

V and J are TRBV30 and TRBJ1-1; 11 nucleotides agree with TRBD1. This CDR3 region has 14 residues. After removal of 1 base from V and 6 bases from J, the junction contained 4 bases not matched to a gene. In germline, CDR1 is GTSNPN, CDR2 SVGIG (reference sequence). The CDR3 loop is CAWSGRTGGSEAFF. In DNA form, the CDR3 reads TGTGCCTGGAGTGGTAGGACAGGGGGCTCTGAAGCTTTCTTT.

The chain links TRBV9 to TRBJ2-1; D remains unclear. The germline V gene has CDR1 SGDLS and CDR2 YYNGEE. CDR3 size: 14 residues. Deletions cut 4 bases from V and 0 bases from J, with 8 bases between. The CDR3 spells CASSYALSYNEQFF. CDR3 nucleotides: TGTGCCAGCAGCTACGCCCTCTCCTACAATGAGCAGTTCTTC.

The chain has TRBV10-1 and TRBJ1-4; D is ambiguous. V was pared by 6 bases and J by 0 bases, with 20 bases between. This CDR3 has 18 residues. Germline CDR1 reads WNHNN; CDR2 reads SYGVQD (reference sequence). The CDR3 here is CASRRHESPIATNEKLFF. Here the CDR3 DNA reads TGCGCCAGCAGGAGACACGAGTCACCGATTGCAACTAATGAAAAACTGTTTTTT.

About this clone: Sequence at one end of the junction differs from germline and may be a read error. The chain is built from TRBV2 and TRBJ2-7, with a possible D match to TRBD1 (6 bases). This CDR3 has 12 residues. Germline CDR1 and CDR2: SNHLY and FYNNEI. In DNA, the CDR3 is TGTGCCAGCAGAGAAGGGACAATCAGGCTCTACTTC. Amino acid sequence: CASREGTIRLYF.

This clone was seen only once. The rearrangement links TRBV27 to TRBJ2-5; TRBD2 matches 8 bases. This CDR3 comprises 19 residues. Germline CDR1 and CDR2: MNHEY and SMNVEV (reference sequence). The V and J ends lost 6 bases and 2 bases, in that order; junction bases with no gene match: 20. The CDR3 sequence: CASSPGGAGGRIVQETQYF. The CDR3 DNA reads TGTGCCAGCAGCCCAGGTGGGGCGGGGGGCCGGATAGTTCAAGAGACCCAGTACTTC.

J is TRBJ2-3 and V is TRBV30; 7 bases line up with TRBD1. The CDR3 has 14 residues. V shed 1 base, J shed 0 bases, and the junction held 1 base outside the gene matches. Germline CDR1 is GTSNPN and CDR2 is SVGIG (reference sequence). The CDR3 nucleotides are TGTGCCTGGAGTGGGGACAGCAGCACAGATACGCAGTATTTT. Its protein is CAWSGDSSTDTQYF.

The chain combines TRBV9 with TRBJ2-1; 8 positions agree with TRBD2. From germline, CDR1 is SGDLS and CDR2 YYNGEE. The V and J ends lost 0 bases and 4 bases, in that order; junction bases with no gene match: 3. This CDR3 has 15 residues. This CDR3 is CASSVAGLGYNEQFF. The CDR3 coding sequence is TGTGCCAGCAGCGTAGCGGGACTAGGTTACAATGAGCAGTTCTTC. Based on the CDR3 plus reference TRBV9 and TRBJ2-1, the full variable domain is DSGVTQTPKHLITATGQRVTLRCSPRSGDLSVYWYQQSLDQGLQFLIQYYNGEERAKGNILERFSAQQFPDLHSELNLSSLELGDSALYFCASSVAGLGYNEQFFGPGTRLTVL.

The rearrangement links TRBV2 to TRBJ2-2, with D unclear. Germline CDR1 SNHLY, CDR2 FYNNEI. The CDR3 is made up of 15 amino acids. V dropped 4 bases and J dropped 8 bases, with 17 bases sitting between them. DNA of the CDR3: TGTGCCAGCAGTGCCTATCGAACAGATTGGGGGGAGCTGTTTTTT. Its protein product is CASSAYRTDWGELFF.

The V call is TRBV7-3, the J call TRBJ2-5; the match to TRBD2 covers 9 bases. Germline trimming cut 5 bases from V and 2 bases from J; bases unmatched to any gene: 12. The germline V gene has CDR1 SGHTA and CDR2 FQGTGA. CDR3 size: 17 residues. In DNA form, the CDR3 reads TGTGCCAGCAGCCCATCCGGACTAGCGAGATCACAAGAGACCCAGTACTTC. Translation: CASSPSGLARSQETQYF.

This sequence joins TRBV29-1 and TRBJ2-7, with D perhaps matching TRBD1 (5 bases). CDR1 and CDR2 (germline): SQVTM, ANQGSEA. Trimming left V 7 bases short and J 5 bases short, with 12 bases between. The CDR3 loop spans 11 amino acids. CDR3 residues: CSAHQGDEQYF. CDR3 coding DNA: TGCAGCGCCCACCAGGGCGACGAGCAGTACTTC.

This sequence joins TRBV7-2 and TRBJ2-3, with D unclear. CDR3 size: 11 residues. Germline CDR1 and CDR2: SGHTA and FQGNSA. The V end was cut by 4 bases, the J end by 5 bases, with 4 bases between. CDR3 sequence (DNA): TGTGCCAGCAGCTACAAAGATACGCAGTATTTT. It specifies CASSYKDTQYF.

The CDR3 nucleotides read TGCGCCAGCAGCCAAGATTATAGAGGTTACGAGCAGTTCTTC. Translating gives CASSQDYRGYEQFF. The rearrangement links TRBV4-3 to TRBJ2-1; D call uncertain. This CDR3 is built from 14 residues. V was cut by 0 bases and J by 10 bases, with 13 bases left in between. Germline-derived CDR1 and CDR2 are LGHNA and YSLEER.

V and J are TRBV28 and TRBJ1-2; unclear D gene. Trimming removed 5 bases at V and 5 bases at J, with 12 bases between. The germline gives CDR1 MDHEN, CDR2 SYDVKM. The CDR3 has 13 residues. The CDR3 here is CASSGSNTYGYTF. CDR3 in DNA: TGTGCCAGCAGTGGGAGTAATACGTATGGCTACACCTTC.

This clone came up once. The rearrangement uses TRBV10-3 and TRBJ2-1; 9 bases map to TRBD2. J gave up 4 bases and V 3 bases, and 4 bases lay outside the gene matches. The V gene's germline CDR1 is ENHRY and CDR2 SYGVKD. The CDR3 is 15 amino acids. CDR3 sequence reads: CAISEKAGGYNEQFF. The CDR3 DNA reads as TGTGCCATCAGTGAAAAAGCGGGGGGATACAATGAGCAGTTCTTC.

The chain carries TRBV4-1 and TRBJ2-1; the D gene is possibly TRBD1 (6 bases). Trimming took off 1 base at V and 1 base at J, with 14 bases between the two ends. The CDR3 runs 17 residues. The germline CDR1 and CDR2 sequences are MGHRA and YSYEKL. CDR3 sequence (DNA): TGCGCCAGCAGCCAAGTGGGCAGGGGCCCATCCTACAATGAGCAGTTCTTC. Translating gives CASSQVGRGPSYNEQFF.

This chain connects TRBV7-3 to TRBJ2-1, with 9 positions matching TRBD2. The CDR3 spans 15 residues. Germline loops: CDR1 SGHTA, CDR2 FQGTGA. The V gene end was trimmed by 4 bases and the J gene end by 4 bases; junction bases not matched to a gene: 5. The CDR3 protein is CASSSSTSGYNEQFF. CDR3 DNA: TGTGCCAGCAGCTCCTCGACTAGCGGATACAATGAGCAGTTCTTC.

The chain employs TRBV5-4 and TRBJ1-1; D call uncertain. Per germline, CDR1 SGHNT and CDR2 YYREEE (reference sequence). This CDR3 comprises 13 residues. V lost 4 bases and J 6 bases, leaving 13 bases between the germline ends. CDR3 amino acids: CASSPLMKAEAFF. DNA of the CDR3: TGTGCCAGCAGCCCCCTAATGAAGGCTGAAGCTTTCTTT.

The chain joins TRBV11-3 to TRBJ2-7, with D perhaps matching TRBD2 (6 bases). Germline assignment: CDR1 SGHNT and CDR2 YENEEA. The CDR3 runs to 14 residues. V was clipped by 5 bases and J by 7 bases, with 18 bases between them. CDR3 region: CASSLAGRLLEQYF. In DNA, the CDR3 is TGTGCCAGCAGCCTGGCGGGACGATTGTTAGAGCAGTACTTC.

The chain has TRBV5-8 and TRBJ2-5; 8 bases agree with TRBD1. J lost 4 bases, V lost 1 base, and 6 bases had no gene match. This CDR3 contains 15 residues. Germline V gene sequence: CDR1 SGHTS, CDR2 YDEGEE. CDR3 sequence: CASSLHRGTIETQYF. In DNA form, the CDR3 reads TGTGCCAGCAGCTTGCACAGGGGGACCATAGAGACCCAGTACTTC.

This chain links TRBV28 with TRBJ2-1, with 7 bases aligning to TRBD1. The CDR3 loop spans 15 amino acids. Trimming removed 3 bases from V and 3 bases from J; junction bases left unmatched: 5. Germline V gives CDR1 MDHEN, CDR2 SYDVKM. The CDR3 nucleotides are TGTGCCAGCAGTTTGACAGGGCCCGACTACAATGAGCAGTTCTTC. Encoded protein: CASSLTGPDYNEQFF.

This chain connects TRBV7-9 to TRBJ2-3; a possible D gene is TRBD2 (5 bases). V dropped 4 bases and J dropped 4 bases, with 15 bases sitting between them. Germline V CDR1 and CDR2: SEHNR, FQNEAQ (reference sequence). The CDR3 is 15 residues long. The CDR3 spells CASSSRTAVADTQYF. CDR3 coding DNA: TGTGCCAGCAGCTCGCGGACTGCAGTGGCAGATACGCAGTATTTT.

The V gene is TRBV18, the J gene TRBJ1-1; 8 bases match TRBD1. The CDR3 has 13 amino acids. Germline lookup yields CDR1 KGHSH and CDR2 LQKENI. The V and J ends lost 2 bases and 7 bases, in that order; junction bases with no gene match: 3. The CDR3, as DNA: TGTGCCAGCTCACCAGACAGGGGTGTTGAAGCTTTCTTT. Translating it yields CASSPDRGVEAFF.

The table lists this clone with a count of one. The rearrangement links TRBV11-3 to TRBJ2-7; D is unresolved. The V end lost 6 bases, the J end lost 0 bases, and 3 bases lay between the germline ends. This CDR3 region has 11 residues. Germline CDR1 is SGHNT and CDR2 is YENEEA. The DNA for the CDR3 is TGTGCCAGCAGTAACTCCTACGAGCAGTACTTC. It codes for CASSNSYEQYF.